This T cell receptor (beta chain) originates from a study of blood T cell repertoires in COVID-19. Study details: From the United States, Italy and Spain came samples of acute and convalescent COVID-19. PBMCs, B-cell-depleted T cells, or T cells were the source of the cDNA or gDNA that made up the material.

The ends lost 7 bases at V and 4 bases at J; junction bases unmatched: 4. The CDR3 is 14 residues long. Germline V lookup: CDR1 SEHNR, CDR2 FQNEAQ (reference sequence). This clone was observed a single time. The authors' processing: Reference gene primer amplification gave estimated nucleated cell counts. TCRdb's copy holds only in-frame clones and misses some; the assay was immunoSEQ multiplex PCR. The DNA gave D and trimming, while V, J and clone size come from that table. The table has approximately 230,000 clones, approximately 90% seen once; the top ten hold 2.1%. The chain links TRBV7-9 to TRBJ2-1, with 10 bases matching TRBD1. The clonotype was recovered from a middle-aged woman who had recovered from COVID-19. The sequencing sample was made of peripheral blood. CDR3 loop: CASNVGQGYNEQFF. In DNA, the CDR3 is TGTGCCAGCAACGTGGGACAGGGGTACAATGAGCAGTTCTTC.